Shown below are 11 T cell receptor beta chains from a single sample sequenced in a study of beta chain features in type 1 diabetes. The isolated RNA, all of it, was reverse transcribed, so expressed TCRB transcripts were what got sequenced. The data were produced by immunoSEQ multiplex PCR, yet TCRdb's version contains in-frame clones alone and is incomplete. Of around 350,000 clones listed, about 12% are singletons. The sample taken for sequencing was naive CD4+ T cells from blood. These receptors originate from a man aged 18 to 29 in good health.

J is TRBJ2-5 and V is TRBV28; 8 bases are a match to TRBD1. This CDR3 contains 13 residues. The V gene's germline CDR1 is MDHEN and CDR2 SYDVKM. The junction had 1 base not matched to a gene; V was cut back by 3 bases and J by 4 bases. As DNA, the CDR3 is TGTGCCAGCAGTTTCGACAGGGGAGAGACCCAGTACTTC. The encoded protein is CASSFDRGETQYF.

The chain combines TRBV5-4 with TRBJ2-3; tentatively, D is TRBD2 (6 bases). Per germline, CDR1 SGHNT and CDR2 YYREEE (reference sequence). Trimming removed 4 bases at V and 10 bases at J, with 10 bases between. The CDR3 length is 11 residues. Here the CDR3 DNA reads TGTGCCAGCAGCCGGGGGATGGCGCAGTATTTT. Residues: CASSRGMAQYF.

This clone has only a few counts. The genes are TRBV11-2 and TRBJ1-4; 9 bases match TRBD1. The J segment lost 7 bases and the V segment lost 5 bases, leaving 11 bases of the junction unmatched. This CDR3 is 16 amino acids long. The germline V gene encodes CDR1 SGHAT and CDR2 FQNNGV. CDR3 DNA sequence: TGTGCCAGCAGCCCCCAAAGCACAGGGGGCGGTGAAAAACTGTTTTTT. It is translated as CASSPQSTGGGEKLFF. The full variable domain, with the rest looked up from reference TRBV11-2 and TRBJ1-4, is EAGVAQSPRYKIIEKRQSVAFWCNPISGHATLYWYQQILGQGPKLLIQFQNNGVVDDSQLPKDRFSAERLKGVDSTLKIQPAKLEDSAVYLCASSPQSTGGGEKLFFGSGTQLSVL.

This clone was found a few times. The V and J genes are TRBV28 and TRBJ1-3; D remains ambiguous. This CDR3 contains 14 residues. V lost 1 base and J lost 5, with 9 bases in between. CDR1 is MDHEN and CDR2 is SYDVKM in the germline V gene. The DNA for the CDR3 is TGTGCCAGCAGTTTATTCAGAAACCGAAACACCATATATTTT. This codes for CASSLFRNRNTIYF.

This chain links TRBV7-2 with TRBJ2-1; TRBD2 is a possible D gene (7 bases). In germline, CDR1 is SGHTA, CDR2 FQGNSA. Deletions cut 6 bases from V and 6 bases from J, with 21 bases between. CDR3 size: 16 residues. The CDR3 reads CASRTYLGGASNEQFF. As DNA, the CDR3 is TGTGCCAGCAGAACTTATTTAGGGGGGGCATCCAATGAGCAGTTCTTC.

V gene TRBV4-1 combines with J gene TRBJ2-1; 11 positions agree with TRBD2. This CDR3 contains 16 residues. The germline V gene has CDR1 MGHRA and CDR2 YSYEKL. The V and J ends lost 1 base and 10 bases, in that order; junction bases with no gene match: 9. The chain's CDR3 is CASSQGLAGLSGEQFF. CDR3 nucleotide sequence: TGCGCCAGCAGCCAAGGACTAGCGGGACTCTCAGGGGAGCAGTTCTTC.

DNA for the CDR3: TGTGCCAGCAGCTTAGCACTCGGGAGAGAGACCCAGTACTTC. Translating it yields CASSLALGRETQYF. The chain combines TRBV7-9 with TRBJ2-5; D possibly corresponds to TRBD2 (6 bases). Germline CDR1 is SEHNR and CDR2 is FQNEAQ (reference sequence). The CDR3 has 14 residues. With 0 bases removed from V and 4 bases from J, the gap between germline ends came to 9 bases.

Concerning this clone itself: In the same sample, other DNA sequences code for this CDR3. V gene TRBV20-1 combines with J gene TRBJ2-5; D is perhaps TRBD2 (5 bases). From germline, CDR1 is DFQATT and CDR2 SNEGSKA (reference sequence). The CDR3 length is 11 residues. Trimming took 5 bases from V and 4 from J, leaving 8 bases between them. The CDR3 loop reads CSARRGETQYF. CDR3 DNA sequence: TGCAGTGCTCGCCGGGGAGAGACCCAGTACTTC.

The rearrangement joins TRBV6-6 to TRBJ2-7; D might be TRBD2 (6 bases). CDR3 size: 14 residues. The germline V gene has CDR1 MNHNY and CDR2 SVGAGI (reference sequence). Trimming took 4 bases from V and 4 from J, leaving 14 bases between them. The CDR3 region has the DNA TGTGCCAGCAGTTCTTGGCGGGGTAATTACGAGCAGTACTTC. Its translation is CASSSWRGNYEQYF.

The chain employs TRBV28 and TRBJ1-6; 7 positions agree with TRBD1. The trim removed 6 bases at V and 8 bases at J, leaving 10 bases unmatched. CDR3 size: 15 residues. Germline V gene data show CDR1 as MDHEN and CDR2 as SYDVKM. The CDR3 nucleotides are TGTGCCAGCAGATCCCCGACAGGGCTGCATTCACCCCTCCACTTT. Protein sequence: CASRSPTGLHSPLHF.

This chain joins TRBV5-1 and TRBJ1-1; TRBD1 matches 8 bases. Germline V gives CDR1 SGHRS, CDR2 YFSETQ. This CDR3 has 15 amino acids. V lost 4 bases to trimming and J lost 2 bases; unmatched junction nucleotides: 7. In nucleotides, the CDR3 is TGCGCCAGCAGCCCGATGACAGGGGCTAACACTGAAGCTTTCTTT. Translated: CASSPMTGANTEAFF.